These 25 T cell receptor beta chains came from one sample sequenced in a study of blood T cell repertoires in COVID-19. Libraries were prepared by immunoSEQ multiplex PCR; TCRdb keeps only in-frame clonotypes and omits some of them. The sample shows hundreds of thousands of clones, 85% to 90% of them seen only once. The sequenced material came from PBMCs or T cells enriched from blood (not recorded which). Source of these receptors: a man in his forties who had recovered from COVID-19.

Here the CDR3 DNA reads TGTGCCTGTCCCCTCGGGACAGATAATTCACCCCTCCACTTT. This codes for CACPLGTDNSPLHF. The genes are TRBV30 and TRBJ1-6; 7 bases agree with TRBD1. The CDR3 covers 14 residues. Trimming cost V 6 bases and J 5 bases; bases outside gene matches: 7. The germline CDR1 and CDR2 sequences are GTSNPN and SVGIG (reference sequence).

This chain links TRBV3-1 (or the pseudogene TRBV3-2) with TRBJ1-2; D perhaps matches TRBD1 (6 bases). In germline, CDR1 is LGHDT, CDR2 YNNKEL (reference sequence). The ends were cut back, 2 bases at V and 4 bases at J, with 17 bases in the middle. The CDR3 covers 16 residues. The CDR3 here is CASSQSGTRGFYGYTF. CDR3 sequence (DNA): TGTGCCAGCAGCCAATCGGGGACCAGGGGCTTCTATGGCTACACCTTC.

The chain combines TRBV7-9 with TRBJ1-3; possible D gene TRBD1, 5 bases. The V end lost 6 bases, the J end lost 2 bases, and 11 bases lay between the germline ends. The CDR3 is 14 residues long. Germline V gene lookup returns CDR1 SEHNR and CDR2 FQNEAQ (reference sequence). The CDR3 protein is CASSKGNAGNTIYF. DNA for the CDR3: TGTGCCAGCAGTAAGGGGAACGCTGGAAACACCATATATTTT.

V and J are TRBV7-2 and TRBJ2-7, with 8 bases identical to TRBD2. After removal of 5 bases from V and 6 bases from J, the junction contained 12 bases not matched to a gene. The CDR3 is made up of 15 amino acids. Germline CDR1 reads SGHTA; CDR2 reads FQGNSA. The CDR3 DNA reads as TGTGCCAGCAGCCAGGCCCCGGGACTAGGTTTCGAGCAGTACTTC. It is translated as CASSQAPGLGFEQYF.

The chain uses TRBV5-1 and TRBJ2-5; unclear D gene. CDR3 length equals 13 residues. CDR1 is SGHRS, CDR2 YFSETQ, per germline. The V and J ends lost 2 bases and 3 bases respectively, with 8 bases between them. CDR3 sequence: CASSFNPEETQYF. The CDR3 coding sequence is TGCGCCAGCAGCTTTAACCCAGAAGAGACCCAGTACTTC.

This clone was detected once. The chain has TRBV6-1 and TRBJ2-1, with a weak D call TRBD2 (5 bases). The CDR3 consists of 14 residues. Germline assignment: CDR1 MNHNS and CDR2 SASEGT. Trimming left V 2 bases short and J 9 bases short, with 14 bases between. In DNA, the CDR3 is TGTGCCAGCAGTGAAACTAGTCCTACAATTGAGCAGTTCTTC. Protein product: CASSETSPTIEQFF.

The CDR3 loop is CTSSHGTGESFGQYF. The CDR3 DNA follows: TGCACCAGCAGCCACGGGACAGGGGAATCTTTCGGGCAGTACTTC. This chain joins TRBV1 and TRBJ2-7; the table calls TRBD1, which could not be checked here. TRBV1 represents a pseudogene. The CDR3 length is 15 residues.

The chain couples TRBV2 to TRBJ1-1; no clear D gene. Germline CDR1 is SNHLY and CDR2 is FYNNEI. The V end was cut by 6 bases, the J end by 2 bases, with 13 bases between. This CDR3 has 14 residues. DNA of the CDR3: TGTGCCAGCAGCAGCCTGACACCTAACACTGAAGCTTTCTTT. Its translation is CASSSLTPNTEAFF.

This rearrangement joins TRBV4-2 to TRBJ1-5; 10 bases match TRBD1. Germline CDR1 is LGHNA and CDR2 is YNFKEQ. CDR3 length equals 19 residues. The J segment lost 5 bases and the V segment lost 1 base, leaving 14 bases of the junction unmatched. The CDR3 sequence is CASSQGSGTGEASYQPQHF. The CDR3 region has the DNA TGTGCCAGCAGCCAAGGATCCGGGACAGGGGAGGCTAGTTATCAGCCCCAGCATTTT.

This clone was seen once. The V gene is TRBV19, the J gene TRBJ1-5; TRBD1 matches 9 bases. The V gene end was trimmed by 8 bases and the J gene end by 6 bases; junction bases not matched to a gene: 8. The CDR3 runs to 14 residues. The germline gives CDR1 LNHDA, CDR2 SQIVND (reference sequence). CDR3 protein: CASQTGGAGQPQHF. For the CDR3, the DNA is TGTGCCAGTCAGACAGGGGGGGCTGGTCAGCCCCAGCATTTT.

The chain recombines TRBV6-4 with TRBJ1-2, with D perhaps TRBD1 (6 bases). The CDR3 covers 14 residues. CDR1 MRHNA and CDR2 SNTAGT come from the germline V gene. The ends were cut back, 7 bases at V and 8 bases at J, with 20 bases in the middle. CDR3 in amino acids: CASTPGHSSPGYTF. CDR3 DNA sequence: TGTGCCAGCACGCCGGGACACTCGTCCCCCGGCTACACCTTC.

The J gene is TRBJ2-7, the V gene TRBV19, with 7 bases identical to TRBD1. The germline CDR1 and CDR2 sequences are LNHDA and SQIVND (reference sequence). The CDR3 runs 14 residues. Unmatched junction bases numbered 12, after V lost 5 bases and J lost 8 bases. This CDR3 reads CASSPDPRQGQQYF. In DNA form, the CDR3 reads TGTGCCAGTAGTCCTGACCCTCGACAGGGCCAGCAGTACTTC. Together with reference TRBV19 and TRBJ2-7, the CDR3 gives the full variable domain: DGGITQSPKYLFRKEGQNVTLSCEQNLNHDAMYWYRQDPGQGLRLIYYSQIVNDFQKGDIAEGYSVSREKKESFPLTVTSAQKNPTAFYLCASSPDPRQGQQYFGPGTRLTVT.

In its sample, this clone was seen a few times. The chain combines TRBV7-3 with TRBJ1-6; D is unclear. This CDR3 is built from 13 residues. CDR1 is SGHTA, CDR2 FQGTGA, per germline. Trimming shortened V by 2 bases and J by 6 bases, and 5 bases separated the two germline ends. CDR3 nucleotides: TGTGCCAGCAGCTTAGATAGTAATTCACCCCTCCACTTT. It yields the protein CASSLDSNSPLHF.

In its sample, this clone was seen once. This chain links TRBV18 with TRBJ1-1; D is possibly TRBD1 (6 bases). With 6 bases removed from V and 3 bases from J, the gap between germline ends came to 14 bases. Germline V gives CDR1 KGHSH, CDR2 LQKENI. CDR3 length: 14 amino acids. In DNA form, the CDR3 reads TGTGCCAGCTCTCGGGGAGGGGGATACACTGAAGCTTTCTTT. Translating it yields CASSRGGGYTEAFF.

This chain joins TRBV11-1 and TRBJ2-1; 13 bases fit TRBD2. From germline, CDR1 is SGHAT and CDR2 FQDESV (reference sequence). The V gene end was trimmed by 4 bases and the J gene end by 6 bases; junction bases not matched to a gene: 3. The length of the CDR3 is 15 residues. Here the CDR3 reads CASSSGLAGFNEQFF. The CDR3 DNA reads as TGTGCCAGCAGCTCGGGACTAGCGGGGTTCAATGAGCAGTTCTTC.

This clone was seen repeatedly, ten times or more. The chain employs TRBV28 and TRBJ2-7; no definite D call. This CDR3 has 14 amino acids. Germline CDR1 and CDR2: MDHEN and SYDVKM. The V end lost 6 bases, the J end lost 4 bases, and 16 bases lay between the germline ends. Here the CDR3 reads CASSPFGSVYEQYF. CDR3 DNA: TGTGCCAGCAGCCCCTTCGGGTCCGTTTACGAGCAGTACTTC.

The chain joins TRBV7-9 to TRBJ1-6; no clear D. The CDR3 runs 13 residues. V was trimmed by 2 bases and J by 7 bases, leaving 6 bases between them. Germline lookup yields CDR1 SEHNR and CDR2 FQNEAQ (reference sequence). Here the CDR3 DNA reads TGTGCCAGCAGCTTAAGCGGGAATTCACCCCTCCACTTT. Translated: CASSLSGNSPLHF.

This chain uses TRBV18 with TRBJ1-4; possible D gene TRBD1, 6 bases. Trimming cost V 2 bases and J 8 bases, with 15 bases left between them. CDR1 KGHSH and CDR2 LQKENI come from the germline V gene. CDR3 size: 15 residues. The CDR3 loop is CASSPRTDAMEKLFF. CDR3 coding DNA: TGTGCCAGCTCACCAAGGACAGATGCTATGGAAAAACTGTTTTTT.

V gene TRBV30 combines with J gene TRBJ2-7, with 11 bases identical to TRBD1. CDR1 and CDR2 from the germline V gene are GTSNPN and SVGIG (reference sequence). The V and J ends lost 0 bases and 6 bases, in that order; junction bases with no gene match: 7. The length of the CDR3 is 15 residues. CDR3 sequence (DNA): TGTGCCTGGAGTGTACACGGGACAGGGGGGTCCGAGCAGTACTTC. Translating it yields CAWSVHGTGGSEQYF.

The chain combines TRBV7-2 with TRBJ2-7; D might be TRBD2 (6 bases). Trimming removed 10 bases from V and 4 bases from J, with 17 bases in between. The CDR3 totals 13 residues. Germline V gene data show CDR1 as SGHTA and CDR2 as FQGNSA. The CDR3 sequence: CATSSAAGYEQYF. The CDR3 DNA sequence: TGTGCCACCAGTTCAGCGGCGGGATACGAGCAGTACTTC.

The J gene is TRBJ1-5, the V gene TRBV10-3, with 7 bases that match TRBD1. With 4 bases clipped from V and 5 bases from J, the junction kept 8 bases outside the gene matches. Looked up from germline, CDR1 is ENHRY and CDR2 is SYGVKD. This CDR3 contains 15 residues. CDR3 sequence reads: CAISASLGGDQPQHF. The CDR3 region has the DNA TGTGCCATCAGTGCATCCTTAGGGGGCGATCAGCCCCAGCATTTT.

This chain uses TRBV27 with TRBJ1-6, with unresolved D. V dropped 4 bases and J dropped 13 bases, with 11 bases sitting between them. From germline, CDR1 is MNHEY and CDR2 SMNVEV (reference sequence). CDR3 length: 12 amino acids. CDR3 amino acids: CASSYGETPLHF. CDR3 DNA sequence: TGTGCCAGCAGTTACGGGGAAACCCCCCTCCACTTT.

This sequence joins TRBV12-3 or TRBV12-4 and TRBJ2-1; D not certain. The V end was cut by 7 bases, the J end by 7 bases, with 11 bases between. The CDR3 consists of 12 residues. As DNA, the CDR3 is TGTGCCAGCAAATTTTACCGGAATGAGCAGTTCTTC. Translation: CASKFYRNEQFF.

The chain couples TRBV7-8 to TRBJ1-1; TRBD1 agrees at 7 bases. Germline V CDR1 and CDR2: SGHVS, FQNEAQ. This CDR3 region has 13 residues. Trimming cost V 5 bases and J 3 bases; bases outside gene matches: 3. CDR3 DNA sequence: TGTGCCAGCAGCACCCAGGGGGACACTGAAGCTTTCTTT. It translates to CASSTQGDTEAFF.

The J gene is TRBJ2-2, the V gene TRBV3-1 (or the pseudogene TRBV3-2); D possibly corresponds to TRBD2 (5 bases). Germline V gene lookup returns CDR1 LGHDT and CDR2 YNNKEL (reference sequence). The CDR3 totals 14 residues. The germline V and J ends were trimmed by 4 bases and 6 bases, with 12 bases remaining between them. CDR3 nucleotides: TGTGCCAGCAGCCCCTTCCTAGCAGCCGGGGAGCTGTTTTTT. This gives the protein CASSPFLAAGELFF.